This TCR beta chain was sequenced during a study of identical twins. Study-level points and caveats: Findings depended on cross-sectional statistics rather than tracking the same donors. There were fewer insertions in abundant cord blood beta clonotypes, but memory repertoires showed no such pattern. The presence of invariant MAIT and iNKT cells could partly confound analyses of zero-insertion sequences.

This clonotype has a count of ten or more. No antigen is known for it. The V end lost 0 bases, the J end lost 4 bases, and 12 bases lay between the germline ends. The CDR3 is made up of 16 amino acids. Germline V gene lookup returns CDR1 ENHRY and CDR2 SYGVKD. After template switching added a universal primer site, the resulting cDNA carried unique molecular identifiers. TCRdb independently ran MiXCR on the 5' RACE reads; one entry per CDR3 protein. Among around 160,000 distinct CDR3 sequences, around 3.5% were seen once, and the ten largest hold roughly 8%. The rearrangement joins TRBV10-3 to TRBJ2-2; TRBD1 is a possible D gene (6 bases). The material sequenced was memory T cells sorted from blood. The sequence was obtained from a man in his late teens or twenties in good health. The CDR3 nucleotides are TGTGCCATCAGTGAGTCGAGGACAGACCCCACCGGGGAGCTGTTTTTT. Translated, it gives CAISESRTDPTGELFF.